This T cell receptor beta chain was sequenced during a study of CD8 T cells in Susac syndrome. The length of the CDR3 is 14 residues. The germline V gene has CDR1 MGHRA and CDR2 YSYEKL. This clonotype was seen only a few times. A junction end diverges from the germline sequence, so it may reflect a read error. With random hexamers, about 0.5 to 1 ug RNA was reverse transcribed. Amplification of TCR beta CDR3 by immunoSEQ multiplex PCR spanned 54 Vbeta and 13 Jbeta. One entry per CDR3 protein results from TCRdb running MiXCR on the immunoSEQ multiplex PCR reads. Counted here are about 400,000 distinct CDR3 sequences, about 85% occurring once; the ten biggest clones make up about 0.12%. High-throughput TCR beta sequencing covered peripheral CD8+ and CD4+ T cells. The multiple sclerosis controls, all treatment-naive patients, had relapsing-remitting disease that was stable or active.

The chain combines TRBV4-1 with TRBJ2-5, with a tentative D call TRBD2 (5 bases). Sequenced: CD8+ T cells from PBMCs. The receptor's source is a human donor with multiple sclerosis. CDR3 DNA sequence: TGTGCCAGCAGCCAAGTCGGCGGGCAAGAGACCCAGTACTTC. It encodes CASSQVGGQETQYF.